This T cell receptor (beta chain) came from a study of blood T cells in healthy people across ages. Study-level points and caveats: In the absence of known donor CMV status, changes in expanded clonotypes were possibly confounded. Per-million-T-cell TCR beta diversity fell roughly linearly with age.

Each sample had at least 6 million PBMCs isolated. The use of a sample-barcoded 5' primer and a J-beta primer mix characterized a second PCR of roughly 6 to 11 cycles. Every sample returned 3 million or more CDR3-containing paired-end reads. TCRdb fed the 5' RACE reads into MiXCR, producing one record per CDR3 protein. The table lists under 2 million distinct CDR3 sequences, about 35% of them singletons, with about 11% in the top ten. Germline V gene data show CDR1 as KGHDR and CDR2 as SFDVKD. CDR3 length: 11 residues. Trimming took off 2 bases at V and 10 bases at J, with 5 bases between the two ends. Notes on this clonotype: Its cognate antigen is unknown.

Sequencing input: blood. The sequence was collected from a woman aged 25 to 45 in good health. V and J are TRBV24-1 and TRBJ2-1, with D uncertain. The CDR3 DNA follows: TGTGCCACCAGTGATTCCCTCGAGCAGTTCTTC. Its translation: CATSDSLEQFF.